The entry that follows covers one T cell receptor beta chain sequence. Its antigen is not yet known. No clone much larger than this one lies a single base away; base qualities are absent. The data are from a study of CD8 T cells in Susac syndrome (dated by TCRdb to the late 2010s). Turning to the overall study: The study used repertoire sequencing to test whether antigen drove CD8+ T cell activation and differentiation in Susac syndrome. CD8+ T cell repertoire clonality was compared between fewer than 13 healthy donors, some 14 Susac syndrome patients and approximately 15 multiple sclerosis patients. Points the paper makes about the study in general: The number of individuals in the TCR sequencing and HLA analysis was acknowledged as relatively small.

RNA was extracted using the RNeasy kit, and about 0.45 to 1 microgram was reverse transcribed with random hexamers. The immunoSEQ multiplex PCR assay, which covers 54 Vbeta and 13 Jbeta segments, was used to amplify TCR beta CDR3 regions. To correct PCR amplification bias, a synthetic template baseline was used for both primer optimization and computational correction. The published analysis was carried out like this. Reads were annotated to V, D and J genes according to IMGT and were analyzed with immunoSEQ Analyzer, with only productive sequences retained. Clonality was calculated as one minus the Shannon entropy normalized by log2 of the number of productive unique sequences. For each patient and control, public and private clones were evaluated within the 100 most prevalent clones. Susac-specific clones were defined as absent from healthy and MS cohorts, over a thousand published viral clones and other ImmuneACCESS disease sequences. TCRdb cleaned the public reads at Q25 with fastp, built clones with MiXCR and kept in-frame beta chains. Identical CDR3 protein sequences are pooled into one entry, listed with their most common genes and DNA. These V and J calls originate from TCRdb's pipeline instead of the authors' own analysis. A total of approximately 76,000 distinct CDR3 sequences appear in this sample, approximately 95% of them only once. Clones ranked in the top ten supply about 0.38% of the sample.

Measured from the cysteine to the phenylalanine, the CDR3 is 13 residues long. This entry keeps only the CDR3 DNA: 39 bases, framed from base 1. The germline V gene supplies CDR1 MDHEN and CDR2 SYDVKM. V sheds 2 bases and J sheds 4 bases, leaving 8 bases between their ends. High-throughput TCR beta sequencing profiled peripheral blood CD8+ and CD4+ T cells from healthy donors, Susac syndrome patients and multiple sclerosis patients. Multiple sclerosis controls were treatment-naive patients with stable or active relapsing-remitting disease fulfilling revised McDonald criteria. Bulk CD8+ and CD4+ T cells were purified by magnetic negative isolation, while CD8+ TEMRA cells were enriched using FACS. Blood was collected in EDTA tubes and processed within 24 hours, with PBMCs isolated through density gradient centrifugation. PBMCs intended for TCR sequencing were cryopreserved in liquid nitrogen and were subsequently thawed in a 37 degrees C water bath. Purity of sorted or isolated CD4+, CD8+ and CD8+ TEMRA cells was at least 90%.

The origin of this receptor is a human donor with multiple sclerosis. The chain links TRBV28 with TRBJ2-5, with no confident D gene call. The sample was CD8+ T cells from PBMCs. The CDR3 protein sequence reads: CASSLTEVETQYF. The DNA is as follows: TGTGCCAGCAGTTTAACCGAGGTAGAGACCCAGTACTTC.